Listed below are T cell receptor beta chains from one sample, sequenced in a study of lymphopenia after photon versus proton radiotherapy. Measured with immunoSEQ multiplex PCR; TCRdb has only the in-frame clones, and not every one. The sample lists some 30,000 clones; 94% were seen once. This specimen was peripheral blood, taken from a patient treated with photon-based radiotherapy. Receptor source: a woman aged 50 to 60 with cholangiocarcinoma. Each CDR3 is given with its conserved first and last residue. Fields, in order: clone size, V gene, D gene, J gene, CDR3 protein, CDR3 DNA. The D gene is left open where the match is weak. The size entry is marked missing in some rows and otherwise reads once, few, many or a size class.

size: .; V: TRBV7-9; D: .; J: TRBJ2-7; CDR3: CASSLGGQTGEQYF; DNA: TGTGCCAGCAGCTTAGGGGGACAAACAGGCGAGCAGTACTTC
size: once; V: TRBV18; D: .; J: TRBJ1-2; CDR3: CASSPSVSNYGYTF; DNA: TGTGCCAGCTCACCATCGGTCTCTAACTATGGCTACACCTTC
size: .; V: TRBV2; D: .; J: TRBJ2-5; CDR3: CASSAVWGRQQETQYF; DNA: TGTGCCAGCAGCGCGGTTTGGGGCAGGCAACAAGAGACCCAGTACTTC
size: once; V: TRBV2; D: .; J: TRBJ1-1; CDR3: CASSTQGTEAFF; DNA: TGTGCCAGCAGCACACAAGGGACTGAAGCTTTCTTT
size: .; V: TRBV28; D: .; J: TRBJ1-3; CDR3: CASSLAWLSGNTIYF; DNA: TGTGCCAGCAGTTTAGCGTGGCTCTCTGGAAACACCATATATTTT
size: .; V: TRBV27; D: .; J: TRBJ1-1; CDR3: CASSIKQDRNTEAFF; DNA: TGTGCCAGCAGTATAAAACAGGACCGCAACACTGAAGCTTTCTTT
size: .; V: TRBV5-1; D: TRBD1; J: TRBJ2-3; CDR3: CASSLLTGTGSTDTQYF; DNA: TGCGCCAGCAGCCTACTGACCGGGACAGGGAGCACAGATACGCAGTATTTT
size: .; V: TRBV6-5; D: .; J: TRBJ2-4; CDR3: CASSSGFERDIQYF; DNA: TGTGCCAGCAGTTCGGGCTTCGAGCGCGACATTCAGTACTTC
size: .; V: TRBV28; D: .; J: TRBJ2-3; CDR3: CASSSRRGDTQYF; DNA: TGTGCCAGCAGTTCCCGTAGGGGAGATACGCAGTATTTT
size: .; V: TRBV11-2; D: TRBD1; J: TRBJ1-6; CDR3: CASSLVWTGGGSNSPLHF; DNA: TGTGCCAGCAGCTTAGTATGGACAGGGGGCGGGAGTAATTCACCCCTCCACTTT
size: .; V: TRBV19; D: TRBD1; J: TRBJ2-7; CDR3: CASSIAPGQGGSYEQYF; DNA: TGTGCCAGTAGTATAGCTCCGGGACAGGGGGGATCCTACGAGCAGTACTTC
size: .; V: TRBV19; D: TRBD1; J: TRBJ2-7; CDR3: CASTVGGTGDYEQYF; DNA: TGTGCCAGTACCGTGGGAGGGACAGGGGACTACGAGCAGTACTTC
size: .; V: TRBV5-8; D: .; J: TRBJ2-3; CDR3: CASSSGYTQYF; DNA: TGTGCCAGCAGCTCCGGGTATACGCAGTATTTT
size: .; V: TRBV18; D: .; J: TRBJ1-1; CDR3: CASSPRLRTDSEAFF; DNA: TGTGCCAGCTCACCACGTCTAAGGACAGACTCCGAAGCTTTCTTT
size: .; V: TRBV9; D: .; J: TRBJ1-2; CDR3: CASSDPRSRDTYGYTF; DNA: TGTGCCAGCAGCGACCCTAGGTCTAGGGACACCTATGGCTACACCTTC
size: .; V: TRBV7-9; D: TRBD1; J: TRBJ1-1; CDR3: CASSPRGTEWTEAFF; DNA: TGTGCCAGCAGCCCGAGAGGGACAGAATGGACTGAAGCTTTCTTT
size: .; V: TRBV7-9; D: .; J: TRBJ1-2; CDR3: CASSLSGTQDYTF; DNA: TGTGCCAGCAGCTTATCAGGGACGCAAGACTACACCTTC
size: .; V: TRBV10-1; D: TRBD1; J: TRBJ2-2; CDR3: CASSVGQGATGELFF; DNA: TGCGCCAGCAGTGTAGGACAGGGGGCCACCGGGGAGCTGTTTTTT
size: .; V: TRBV6-5; D: TRBD1; J: TRBJ1-4; CDR3: CASSYTSGTENEKLFF; DNA: TGTGCCAGCAGTTATACTTCCGGGACAGAGAATGAAAAACTGTTTTTT
size: .; V: TRBV9; D: .; J: TRBJ1-3; CDR3: CASSGTLGPGDNGNTIYF; DNA: TGTGCCAGCAGCGGTACCCTCGGGCCAGGGGATAATGGAAACACCATATATTTT
size: .; V: TRBV10-2; D: .; J: TRBJ1-2; CDR3: CASSESGTGLTGYGYTF; DNA: TGCGCCAGCAGTGAGTCGGGAACAGGACTAACTGGGTATGGCTACACCTTC
size: .; V: TRBV5-5; D: TRBD1; J: TRBJ1-2; CDR3: CASSLDRGRDGYTF; DNA: TGTGCCAGCAGCCTCGACAGGGGGCGAGATGGCTACACCTTC
size: .; V: TRBV6-5; D: .; J: TRBJ1-2; CDR3: CASSYDRGYGYTF; DNA: TGTGCCAGCAGTTACGACAGAGGCTATGGCTACACCTTC
size: .; V: TRBV29-1; D: .; J: TRBJ2-1; CDR3: CSVEAGKTPPFNEQFF; DNA: TGCAGCGTCGAGGCAGGGAAGACCCCTCCCTTTAATGAGCAGTTCTTC
size: .; V: TRBV28; D: .; J: TRBJ2-2; CDR3: CASSLDRNTGELFF; DNA: TGTGCCAGCAGCCTGGACAGGAACACCGGGGAGCTGTTTTTT
size: .; V: TRBV10-3; D: .; J: TRBJ1-2; CDR3: CAISRLLSNYGYTF; DNA: TGTGCCATCAGCCGACTACTTTCGAACTATGGCTACACCTTC
size: .; V: TRBV7-2; D: TRBD1; J: TRBJ2-5; CDR3: CASSPGQGGIQNEYF; DNA: TGTGCCAGCAGCCCAGGACAGGGGGGAATACAAAACGAGTACTTC
size: .; V: TRBV18; D: .; J: TRBJ1-3; CDR3: CASFTTASGNTIYF; DNA: TGTGCCAGCTTTACGACAGCTAGTGGAAACACCATATATTTT
size: .; V: TRBV29-1; D: .; J: TRBJ1-2; CDR3: CSVDLPTSNGYTF; DNA: TGCAGCGTTGACCTACCAACCTCGAACGGCTACACCTTC
size: .; V: TRBV2; D: .; J: TRBJ1-3; CDR3: CASSDLRVPGNTIYF; DNA: TGTGCCAGCAGTGACTTAAGAGTCCCCGGAAACACCATATATTTT
size: .; V: TRBV2; D: .; J: TRBJ1-2; CDR3: CASREDGYTF; DNA: TGTGCCAGCAGGGAAGATGGCTACACCTTC
size: .; V: TRBV5-4; D: .; J: TRBJ1-2; CDR3: CASSAQGGISGYTF; DNA: TGTGCCAGCAGTGCCCAAGGGGGGATTTCCGGCTACACCTTC
size: .; V: TRBV30; D: .; J: TRBJ1-2; CDR3: CAWSGFHGYTF; DNA: TGTGCCTGGAGTGGGTTTCATGGCTACACCTTC
size: .; V: TRBV4-1; D: TRBD1; J: TRBJ2-4; CDR3: CASSQLGGVGAKNIQYF; DNA: TGCGCCAGCAGCCAATTAGGGGGCGTTGGAGCCAAAAACATTCAGTACTTC
size: once; V: TRBV7-2; D: .; J: TRBJ1-6; CDR3: CASRQNYNSPLHF; DNA: TGTGCCAGCCGACAGAATTATAATTCACCCCTCCACTTT
size: .; V: TRBV7-9; D: TRBD1; J: TRBJ1-1; CDR3: CAAPRERGPWTEAFF; DNA: TGTGCCGCCCCCAGGGAAAGGGGGCCCTGGACTGAAGCTTTCTTT
size: .; V: TRBV7-7; D: .; J: TRBJ2-2; CDR3: CASSLQGNTGELFF; DNA: TGTGCTAGCAGCTTACAGGGGAACACCGGGGAGCTGTTTTTT
size: .; V: TRBV19; D: .; J: TRBJ2-7; CDR3: CASSSSIGGAVEQYF; DNA: TGTGCCAGTAGTTCAAGTATAGGGGGGGCTGTCGAGCAGTACTTC
size: .; V: TRBV18; D: .; J: TRBJ1-1; CDR3: CASSLREFEAFF; DNA: TGTGCCAGCTCACTCAGGGAATTTGAAGCTTTCTTT
size: .; V: TRBV5-4; D: .; J: TRBJ1-2; CDR3: CASSLDRGYGYTF; DNA: TGTGCCAGCAGCTTGGATAGGGGCTATGGCTACACCTTC
size: .; V: TRBV5-1; D: .; J: TRBJ2-7; CDR3: CASSSGRGLAEQYF; DNA: TGCGCCAGCAGCTCGGGACGGGGGTTGGCCGAGCAGTACTTC
size: .; V: TRBV6-1; D: TRBD1; J: TRBJ1-6; CDR3: CASSEVRQGRENSPLHF; DNA: TGTGCCAGCAGTGAAGTGCGACAGGGTCGGGAAAATTCACCCCTCCACTTT
size: .; V: TRBV4-1; D: TRBD1; J: TRBJ2-7; CDR3: CASSRTGDYEQYF; DNA: TGCGCCAGCAGCCGGACAGGGGACTACGAGCAGTACTTC
size: .; V: TRBV10-3; D: TRBD1; J: TRBJ1-2; CDR3: CAISDDRDIYGYTF; DNA: TGTGCCATCAGTGATGACAGGGATATCTATGGCTACACCTTC
size: .; V: TRBV19; D: .; J: TRBJ2-6; CDR3: CASSIDLTRRNSGANVLTF; DNA: TGTGCCAGTAGTATAGATCTGACTCGGCGAAACTCTGGGGCCAACGTCCTGACTTTC
size: .; V: TRBV7-2; D: TRBD2; J: TRBJ2-3; CDR3: CASSLWTSRENTQYF; DNA: TGTGCCAGCAGCCTGTGGACTAGCCGGGAAAATACGCAGTATTTT
size: .; V: TRBV7-2; D: .; J: TRBJ1-4; CDR3: CASSLDGPPPNEKLFF; DNA: TGTGCCAGCAGCTTAGATGGCCCTCCACCTAATGAAAAACTGTTTTTT
size: once; V: TRBV19; D: .; J: TRBJ1-1; CDR3: CARKGQGNTEAFF; DNA: TGTGCCAGAAAGGGGCAGGGGAACACTGAAGCTTTCTTT